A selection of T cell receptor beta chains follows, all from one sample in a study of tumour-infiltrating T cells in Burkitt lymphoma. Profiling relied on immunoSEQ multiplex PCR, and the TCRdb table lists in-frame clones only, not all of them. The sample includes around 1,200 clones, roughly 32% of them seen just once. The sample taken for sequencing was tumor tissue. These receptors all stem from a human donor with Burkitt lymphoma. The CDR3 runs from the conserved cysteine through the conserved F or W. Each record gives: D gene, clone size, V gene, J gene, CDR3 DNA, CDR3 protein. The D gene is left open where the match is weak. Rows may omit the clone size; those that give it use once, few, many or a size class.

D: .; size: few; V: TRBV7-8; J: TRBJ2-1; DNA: TGTGCCAGTACGCCTAGCAATTCCTACAATGAGCAGTTCTTC; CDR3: CASTPSNSYNEQFF
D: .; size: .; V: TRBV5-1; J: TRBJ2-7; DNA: TGCGCCAGCAGCCCGTGGCAGGGAGCAGCCTACGAGCAGTACTTC; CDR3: CASSPWQGAAYEQYF
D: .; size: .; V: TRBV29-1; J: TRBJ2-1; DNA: TGCAGCGTTGTCGGAGGAGGGTCAGTTGTGTCCTACAATGAGCAGTTCTTC; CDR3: CSVVGGGSVVSYNEQFF
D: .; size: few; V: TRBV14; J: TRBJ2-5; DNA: TGTGCCAGCAGCCAATGGCCGAACCAAGAGACCCAGTACTTC; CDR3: CASSQWPNQETQYF
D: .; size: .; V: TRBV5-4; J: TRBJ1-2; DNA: TGTGCCAGCAGCATCCGGGGCCAGGGCAACTATGGCTACACTTTC; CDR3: CASSIRGQGNYGYTF
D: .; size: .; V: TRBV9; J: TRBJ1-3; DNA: TGTGCCAGCAGCGTAGAAGGGGCGGGCGGAAACACCATATATTTT; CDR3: CASSVEGAGGNTIYF
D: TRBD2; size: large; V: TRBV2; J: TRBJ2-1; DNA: TGTGCCAGCAGGCGCAGTCCGGGACTAGCCTACAATGAGCAGTTCTTC; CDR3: CASRRSPGLAYNEQFF
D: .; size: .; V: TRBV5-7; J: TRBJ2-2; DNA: TGTGCCAGCACCGTAGGGGGGGCAGCCGGGGAGCTGTTTTTT; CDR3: CASTVGGAAGELFF
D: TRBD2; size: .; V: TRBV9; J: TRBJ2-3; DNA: TGTGCCAGCAGCGTAGCTGGACTAGCAGCTAGCACAGATACGCAGTATTTT; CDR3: CASSVAGLAASTDTQYF
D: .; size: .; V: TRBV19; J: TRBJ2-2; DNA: TGTGCCAGTAGTCGAAGGAGGGGGCTTAAACGCGACACCGGGGAGCTGTTTTTT; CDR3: CASSRRRGLKRDTGELFF
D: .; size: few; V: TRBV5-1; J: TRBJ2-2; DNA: TGCGCCAGCAGCTTGAGCTCATTCACCGGGGAGCTGTTTTTT; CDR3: CASSLSSFTGELFF
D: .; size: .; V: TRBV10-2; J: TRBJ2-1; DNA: TGCGCTAGCAGTGAACACAATGAGCAGTTCTTC; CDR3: CASSEHNEQFF
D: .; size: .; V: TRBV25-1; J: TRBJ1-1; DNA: TGTGCCAGCAGTGGCAGGGAGGGCACTGAAGCGTTCTTT; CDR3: CASSGREGTEAFF
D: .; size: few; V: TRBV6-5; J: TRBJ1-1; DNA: TGTGCCAGCAGTTACATCGCAGGGACCACTGAAGCTTTCTTT; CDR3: CASSYIAGTTEAFF
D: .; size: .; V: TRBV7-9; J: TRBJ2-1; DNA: TGTGCCAGCAGTTTAGGTGAGCAGTTCTTC; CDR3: CASSLGEQFF
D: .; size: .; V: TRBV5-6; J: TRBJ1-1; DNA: TGTGCCAGCAGCTTTGGGAACACTGAAGCTTTCTTT; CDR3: CASSFGNTEAFF
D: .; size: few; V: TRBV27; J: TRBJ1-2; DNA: TGTGCCAGCAGTTTCGAGGGCTTCTATGGCTACACCTTC; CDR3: CASSFEGFYGYTF
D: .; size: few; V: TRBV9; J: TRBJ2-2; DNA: TGTGCCAGCAGCCCCCGGGGCGCCACGAACACCGGGGAGCTGTTTTTT; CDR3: CASSPRGATNTGELFF
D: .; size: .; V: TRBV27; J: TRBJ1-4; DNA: TGTGCCAGCAGTTTATATGCCGCCACCGTTGCAACTAATGAAAAACTGTTTTTT; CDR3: CASSLYAATVATNEKLFF
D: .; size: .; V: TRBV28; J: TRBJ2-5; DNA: TGTGCCAGCAGTTCCACCATATTTTTAGCGGAGGTCATCCAAGAGACCCAGTACTTC; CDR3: CASSSTIFLAEVIQETQYF
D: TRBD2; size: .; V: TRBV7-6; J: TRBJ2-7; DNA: TGTGCCAGCAGCTTACTAGCGGGAGTCTCGTACGAGCAGTACTTC; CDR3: CASSLLAGVSYEQYF
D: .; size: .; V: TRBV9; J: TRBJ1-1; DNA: TGTGCCAGCAGCGTAGCCGGACTCTGGAACACTGAAGCTTTCTTT; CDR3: CASSVAGLWNTEAFF
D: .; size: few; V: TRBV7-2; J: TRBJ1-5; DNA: TGTGCCAGCAGCTCTCCAGGGAGGGCTCAGCCCCAGCATTTT; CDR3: CASSSPGRAQPQHF